These 26 T cell receptor beta chains were sequenced from one sample in a study of blood T cell repertoires in COVID-19. Here immunoSEQ multiplex PCR was the method, and the copy in TCRdb shows in-frame clones only, minus some. Of 200,000 to 300,000 clones listed, around 87% are singletons. Input material: peripheral blood. Receptors originate from a woman aged 55-75 years with COVID-19, enrolled during active disease.

The CDR3 bases are TGCGCCAGCAGCTTGGAGGGGTCGGGACTAGCGGGTGATGAGCAGTTCTTC. Its protein product is CASSLEGSGLAGDEQFF. V usage is TRBV5-1 and J usage is TRBJ2-1, with 12 bases fitting TRBD2. This CDR3 is built from 17 residues. V dropped 0 bases and J dropped 8; count of bases not matched to a gene: 9. In germline, CDR1 is SGHRS, CDR2 YFSETQ.

The chain is built from TRBV3-1 (or the pseudogene TRBV3-2) and TRBJ2-7; 7 bases match TRBD2. V lost 0 bases to trimming and J lost 1 base; unmatched junction nucleotides: 3. Germline loops: CDR1 LGHDT, CDR2 YNNKEL (reference sequence). The CDR3 is made up of 15 amino acids. In DNA form, the CDR3 reads TGTGCCAGCAGCCAAGATGGGGGGGATTCCTACGAGCAGTACTTC. It encodes CASSQDGGDSYEQYF.

The chain uses TRBV5-1 and TRBJ2-7, with D possibly TRBD2 on 5 matching bases. V was trimmed by 0 bases and J by 6 bases, leaving 13 bases between them. Germline V lookup: CDR1 SGHRS, CDR2 YFSETQ. The CDR3 consists of 14 residues. The DNA of the CDR3 is TGCGCCAGCAGCTTGGAGTCGGGAATGGGCGAGCAGTACTTC. Translating gives CASSLESGMGEQYF. The full variable domain, completed using reference TRBV5-1 and TRBJ2-7, is KAGVTQTPRYLIKTRGQQVTLSCSPISGHRSVSWYQQTPGQGLQFLFEYFSETQRNKGNFPGRFSGRQFSNSRSEMNVSTLELGDSALYLCASSLESGMGEQYFGPGTRLTVT.

CDR3 bases: TGCGCCAGCAGCACCGACAGGTTCTACGAGCAGTACTTC. It specifies CASSTDRFYEQYF. This chain links TRBV5-1 with TRBJ2-7; D is possibly TRBD1 (6 bases). Germline V gene sequence: CDR1 SGHRS, CDR2 YFSETQ. V dropped 4 bases and J dropped 3 bases, with 11 bases sitting between them. This CDR3 contains 13 residues. The variable domain in full, with the rest retrieved from reference TRBV5-1 and TRBJ2-7, is KAGVTQTPRYLIKTRGQQVTLSCSPISGHRSVSWYQQTPGQGLQFLFEYFSETQRNKGNFPGRFSGRQFSNSRSEMNVSTLELGDSALYLCASSTDRFYEQYFGPGTRLTVT.

The CDR3 protein is CASSLVASGRSTDTQYF. CDR3 DNA sequence: TGCGCCAGCAGCTTGGTGGCTAGCGGGAGGTCCACAGATACGCAGTATTTT. This chain uses TRBV5-1 with TRBJ2-3, with 11 bases matching TRBD2. Germline V CDR1 and CDR2: SGHRS, YFSETQ. The V and J ends lost 0 bases and 2 bases, in that order; junction bases with no gene match: 5. The CDR3 sequence is 17 residues long.

The chain is built from TRBV20-1 and TRBJ1-1; no firm D call. Germline assignment: CDR1 DFQATT and CDR2 SNEGSKA (reference sequence). CDR3 size: 11 residues. The germline V and J ends were trimmed by 6 bases and 4 bases, with 9 bases remaining between them. CDR3 amino acids: CSAVPRTEAFF. CDR3 nucleotide sequence: TGCAGTGCCGTCCCCCGCACTGAAGCTTTCTTT.

V usage is TRBV29-1 and J usage is TRBJ1-1, with D possibly matching TRBD1 (5 bases). Trimming took 3 bases from V and 0 from J, leaving 8 bases between them. Germline values: CDR1 SQVTM, CDR2 ANQGSEA. This CDR3 spans 13 amino acids. The CDR3 coding sequence is TGCAGCGTTGATCGGGGGATGAACACTGAAGCTTTCTTT. Translation: CSVDRGMNTEAFF.

This rearrangement joins TRBV28 to TRBJ1-5; TRBD1 agrees at 7 bases. The CDR3 loop spans 15 amino acids. The junction had 11 bases not matched to a gene; V was cut back by 5 bases and J by 7 bases. Germline assignment: CDR1 MDHEN and CDR2 SYDVKM. The DNA for the CDR3 is TGTGCCAGCAGTGGACAGGCCGCCCCAGGGCAGCCCCAGCATTTT. This encodes CASSGQAAPGQPQHF.

The chain carries TRBV7-9 and TRBJ1-1, with TRBD1 as a possible D gene (6 bases). Germline CDR1 SEHNR, CDR2 FQNEAQ (reference sequence). V was shortened by 4 bases and J by 7 bases, with 19 bases between the two germline ends. The CDR3 is 15 amino acids. CDR3 sequence reads: CASSWRSGGAGEAFF. In nucleotides, the CDR3 is TGTGCCAGCAGCTGGCGGTCGGGGGGGGCTGGTGAAGCTTTCTTT.

The chain carries TRBV28 and TRBJ1-5; D remains unclear. Trimming left V 6 bases short and J 4 bases short, with 7 bases between. Germline lookup yields CDR1 MDHEN and CDR2 SYDVKM. The CDR3 runs to 12 residues. CDR3 sequence: CASRAPNQPQHF. The CDR3 DNA reads as TGTGCCAGCAGAGCCCCTAATCAGCCCCAGCATTTT.

The chain carries TRBV15 and TRBJ1-4; TRBD1 aligns across 9 bases. Germline V gene data show CDR1 as LNHNV and CDR2 as YYDKDF (reference sequence). The CDR3 has 16 residues. The ends lost 0 bases at V and 2 bases at J; junction bases unmatched: 1. The CDR3 DNA follows: TGTGCCACCAGCAGAGAACAGGGGGCTACTAATGAAAAACTGTTTTTT. The encoded protein is CATSREQGATNEKLFF.

The CDR3 sequence is CAWNRDRPHYEQYF. CDR3 nucleotides: TGTGCCTGGAATCGGGATAGGCCCCACTACGAGCAGTACTTC. This chain uses TRBV30 with TRBJ2-7, with D possibly being TRBD2 (5 bases). The CDR3 has 14 residues. V lost 4 bases and J 3 bases, leaving 16 bases between the germline ends. Germline V lookup: CDR1 GTSNPN, CDR2 SVGIG (reference sequence).

This chain connects TRBV28 to TRBJ1-6; 7 bases are a match to TRBD1. Trimming took 11 bases from V and 15 from J; bases not matched to a gene: 16. CDR1 is MDHEN and CDR2 is SYDVKM in the germline V gene. This CDR3 region has 13 residues. Here the CDR3 DNA reads TGTGCCGGACTCGACTCGGACAGGTCTCTCCTCCACTTT. Translated: CAGLDSDRSLLHF.

This chain links TRBV29-1 with TRBJ2-3; D perhaps matches TRBD1 (6 bases). The CDR3 totals 12 residues. Germline V gene sequence: CDR1 SQVTM, CDR2 ANQGSEA. The V and J ends lost 8 bases and 4 bases respectively, with 13 bases between them. CDR3 sequence: CSSSQGPDTQYF. The CDR3 region has the DNA TGCAGCTCATCACAGGGACCAGATACGCAGTATTTT.

The CDR3 loop reads CSASPPSSGGQETQYF. The CDR3 DNA is TGCAGTGCTAGTCCTCCATCTAGCGGGGGCCAAGAGACCCAGTACTTC. This chain uses TRBV20-1 with TRBJ2-5; 10 positions match TRBD2. Germline-derived CDR1 and CDR2 are DFQATT and SNEGSKA (reference sequence). This CDR3 is 16 amino acids long. V lost 3 bases to trimming and J lost 1 base; unmatched junction nucleotides: 8.

V and J are TRBV20-1 and TRBJ2-5; D uncertain. Trimming cost V 5 bases and J 3 bases, with 4 bases left between them. This CDR3 comprises 10 residues. Germline CDR1 reads DFQATT; CDR2 reads SNEGSKA (reference sequence). CDR3 DNA: TGCAGTGCTGTCAAAGAGACCCAGTACTTC. Protein product: CSAVKETQYF.

This chain links TRBV6-5 with TRBJ2-3, with D possibly TRBD2 on 5 matching bases. The CDR3 extends over 14 amino acids. Germline V gene data show CDR1 as MNHEY and CDR2 as SVGAGI. Trimming left V 6 bases short and J 0 bases short, with 10 bases between. CDR3 region: CASSGLTSTDTQYF. The DNA of the CDR3 is TGTGCCAGCAGCGGACTGACTAGCACAGATACGCAGTATTTT.

This clone was picked up one time. The V call is TRBV5-1, the J call TRBJ2-2; D is possibly TRBD2 (5 bases). Germline V gives CDR1 SGHRS, CDR2 YFSETQ. The CDR3 runs to 14 residues. Trimming removed 5 bases at V and 0 bases at J, with 8 bases between. CDR3 sequence: CASRAGTNTGELFF. DNA for the CDR3: TGCGCCAGCAGGGCCGGGACGAACACCGGGGAGCTGTTTTTT.

This chain uses TRBV5-1 with TRBJ2-6, with D possibly being TRBD2 (5 bases). Germline V gene lookup returns CDR1 SGHRS and CDR2 YFSETQ. This CDR3 is built from 17 residues. V lost 3 bases and J lost 0, with 13 bases in between. The CDR3 nucleotides are TGCGCCAGCAGCTGGGCTGTCAGCGGCTCTGGGGCCAACGTCCTGACTTTC. This codes for CASSWAVSGSGANVLTF.

The rearrangement uses TRBV9 and TRBJ2-1; TRBD2 matches 11 bases. Per germline, CDR1 SGDLS and CDR2 YYNGEE. This CDR3 is 15 amino acids long. Trimming removed 0 bases from V and 7 bases from J; junction bases left unmatched: 3. The chain's CDR3 is CASSVELAGANEQFF. DNA for the CDR3: TGTGCCAGCAGCGTAGAACTAGCGGGAGCGAATGAGCAGTTCTTC. The full variable domain, completed using reference TRBV9 and TRBJ2-1, is DSGVTQTPKHLITATGQRVTLRCSPRSGDLSVYWYQQSLDQGLQFLIQYYNGEERAKGNILERFSAQQFPDLHSELNLSSLELGDSALYFCASSVELAGANEQFFGPGTRLTVL.

The chain employs TRBV30 and TRBJ1-6, with 9 positions matching TRBD1. Germline loops: CDR1 GTSNPN, CDR2 SVGIG (reference sequence). The CDR3 has 15 amino acids. J lost 8 bases, V lost 5 bases, and 10 bases had no gene match. The CDR3 DNA is TGTGCCTGGGGGACCGGGACAGGGATTTATTCACCCCTCCACTTT. Translating it yields CAWGTGTGIYSPLHF.

The chain uses TRBV18 and TRBJ2-2; D uncertain. The CDR3 is made up of 16 amino acids. Germline V gene lookup returns CDR1 KGHSH and CDR2 LQKENI. V lost 3 bases to trimming and J lost 0 bases, with 11 bases between them. This CDR3 is CASSPSMATNTGELFF. The CDR3 DNA reads as TGTGCCAGCTCACCTTCCATGGCCACGAACACCGGGGAGCTGTTTTTT.

This clone was seen a single time. The identical CDR3 is also encoded by other nucleotide sequences in the sample. The chain joins TRBV19 to TRBJ1-5; tentatively, D is TRBD1 (6 bases). The V end lost 3 bases, the J end lost 4 bases, and 10 bases lay between the germline ends. The CDR3 runs to 14 residues. Per germline, CDR1 LNHDA and CDR2 SQIVND (reference sequence). CDR3 residues: CASSIGQGNQPQHF. The DNA for the CDR3 is TGTGCCAGTAGTATTGGGCAGGGGAATCAGCCCCAGCATTTT.

This chain uses TRBV7-2 with TRBJ1-4; possibly TRBD1 for D (5 bases). The CDR3 has 14 amino acids. CDR1 is SGHTA, CDR2 FQGNSA, per germline. Trimming took 3 bases from V and 5 from J, leaving 10 bases between them. The CDR3 coding sequence is TGTGCCAGCAGCTTCAATGGGGGGAATGAAAAACTGTTTTTT. It translates to CASSFNGGNEKLFF.

This rearrangement joins TRBV6-5 to TRBJ1-1; D gene unclear. Germline V CDR1 and CDR2: MNHEY, SVGAGI. CDR3 length equals 16 residues. V lost 0 bases and J lost 4, with 15 bases in between. The chain's CDR3 is CASSYSSTPAGTEAFF. The CDR3 nucleotides read TGTGCCAGCAGTTACTCATCGACCCCGGCAGGCACTGAAGCTTTCTTT.

CDR3 amino acids: CASSPTVIGVNEQFF. The CDR3 bases are TGTGCCAGCAGCCCGACCGTTATAGGAGTGAATGAGCAGTTCTTC. The chain carries TRBV7-2 and TRBJ2-1; the D is unclear. Trimming removed 5 bases from V and 7 bases from J, with 18 bases in between. This CDR3 has 15 amino acids. The germline gives CDR1 SGHTA, CDR2 FQGNSA.